This TCR beta chain was recovered during a study of shared clonotypes between healthy human individuals. Study at large: Three plates were used per donor for CD4 naive, three for CD4 memory, two for CD8 naive and one for CD8 memory.

Per germline, CDR1 SGHVS and CDR2 FQNEAQ. CDR3 length: 16 residues. V shed 0 bases, J shed 4 bases, and the junction held 7 bases outside the gene matches. On this clone itself: Its antigen remains unknown.

Libraries were prepared by immunoSEQ multiplex PCR; TCRdb keeps only in-frame clonotypes and omits some of them. Of around 1 million clones in the sample, approximately 76% were seen once. Whole-study results and caveats: Approximately 5.4% of naive CD4 clonotypes were common to a handful of donors.

Sequencing input: memory CD4+ T cells sorted from blood. The subset here: CD45RA-negative fraction. J is TRBJ2-7 and V is TRBV7-8, with 9 positions matching TRBD1. The TCR comes from a man aged 18 to 30 in good health. CDR3 in amino acids: CASSLAQTGGSYEQYF. The CDR3 bases are TGTGCCAGCAGCTTAGCGCAGACAGGGGGGTCGTACGAGCAGTACTTC.